Presented here are 3 T cell receptor beta chains from one specimen sequenced in a study of T cells in Graves' hyperthyroidism and ophthalmopathy (dated by TCRdb to between 2018 and 2020). Receptors were amplified or captured by multiplex PCR. Instrument used: Illumina HiSeq 2000. The TCR beta CDR3 regions were amplified from the RNA transcripts. A first-round RT-PCR of the TCR CDR3 used the HTBI primer set with the Qiagen OneStep RT-PCR kit. Using fastp at Q25 and MiXCR, TCRdb reprocessed the public reads and kept productive beta chains. Each entry is one CDR3 protein sequence, shown with its most common DNA and genes. This sample gives around 600,000 distinct CDR3 sequences in total; over 12% of them show up just once. The ten largest account for 6.5% to 9% of the sample. The sequenced sample was blood. The receptors derive from a woman aged 18-29 years with Graves' ophthalmopathy.

This chain connects TRBV6-9 to TRBJ2-7, with TRBD1 identical over 9 bases. This CDR3 has 15 residues. Per germline, CDR1 MNHGY and CDR2 SVAAGI. The junction had 6 bases not matched to a gene; V was cut back by 3 bases and J by 3 bases. CDR3 nucleotides: TGTGCCAGCAGTTACGGGGACAGGGCCGGCTACGAGCAGTACTTC. Amino acid sequence: CASSYGDRAGYEQYF.

The sample holds many counts of this clonotype. V usage is TRBV11-3 and J usage is TRBJ1-1, with D maybe TRBD1 (6 bases). Germline V gene lookup returns CDR1 SGHNT and CDR2 YENEEA. This CDR3 spans 15 amino acids. V lost 3 bases and J lost 0, with 11 bases in between. CDR3: CASSFDRPVNTEAFF. CDR3 DNA: TGTGCCAGCAGCTTCGACAGGCCTGTGAACACTGAAGCTTTCTTT.

This clonotype was detected many times. This chain joins TRBV27 and TRBJ1-4, with D perhaps matching TRBD1 (6 bases). V dropped 6 bases and J dropped 5 bases, with 16 bases sitting between them. From germline, CDR1 is MNHEY and CDR2 SMNVEV (reference sequence). The CDR3 runs 15 residues. The CDR3 coding sequence is TGTGCCAGCAGCATTCACGAGACAGGAAATGAAAAACTGTTTTTT. Residues: CASSIHETGNEKLFF.